What follows describes a single T cell receptor (beta chain). Its antigen remains unidentified. This record belongs to a study of T cell responses to AZD1222 COVID-19 vaccine. Looked up from germline, CDR1 is MDHEN and CDR2 is SYDVKM. V gave up 5 bases and J gave up 13 bases; unmatched junction bases: 14. The CDR3 consists of 15 residues. Profiling relied on immunoSEQ multiplex PCR, and the TCRdb table lists in-frame clones only, not all of them. Among around 150,000 clones listed, roughly nine tenths were seen once. Findings and limits, study-wide: The peak T cell response came first, and repertoires were sampled only after it.

Sequences were derived from peripheral blood, sampled 28 days after the second dose of the MenACWY control vaccine. This TCR was sampled from an adult who received the MenACWY meningococcal vaccine as a control. This chain connects TRBV28 to TRBJ1-6, with 7 nucleotides matching TRBD1. The CDR3 region has the DNA TGTGCCAGCAGTCCACAAGACAGGGACCGCCCGCCCCTCCACTTT. It codes for CASSPQDRDRPPLHF.